Presented here are 22 T cell receptor beta chains from one specimen sequenced in a study of chemoradiotherapy in HPV16-positive cancers. Measured with immunoSEQ multiplex PCR; TCRdb has only the in-frame clones, and not every one. Of about 68,000 clones listed, about nine tenths are singletons. Specimen: blood, collected from a patient who underwent chemoradiotherapy. The origin of the receptors is a human donor with HPV-associated anogenital cancer.

The chain couples TRBV27 to TRBJ1-2; D is ambiguous. Deletions cut 2 bases from V and 3 bases from J, with 7 bases between. The CDR3 has 13 amino acids. Germline CDR1 MNHEY, CDR2 SMNVEV (reference sequence). Written as DNA, the CDR3 is TGTGCCAGCAGTTTAGGGGTGGACTATGGCTACACCTTC. Amino acid sequence: CASSLGVDYGYTF.

The chain joins TRBV7-2 to TRBJ2-5, with 10 bases matching TRBD2. CDR1 is SGHTA, CDR2 FQGNSA, per germline. Losses at the gene ends were 1 base for V and 5 bases for J; bases not matched to a gene: 10. The CDR3 has 17 amino acids. As DNA, the CDR3 is TGTGCCAGCAGCTTAGGCTGGGCTAGCGGGAGATCTGAGACCCAGTACTTC. Amino acid sequence: CASSLGWASGRSETQYF. Drawing the rest from reference TRBV7-2 and TRBJ2-5, the complete variable domain is GAGVSQSPSNKVTEKGKDVELRCDPISGHTALYWYRQSLGQGLEFLIYFQGNSAPDKSGLPSDRFSAERTGGSVSTLTIQRTQQEDSAVYLCASSLGWASGRSETQYFGPGTRLLVL.

This clone was counted a single time. This sequence joins TRBV6-5 and TRBJ1-1; D might be TRBD1 (5 bases). This CDR3 contains 13 residues. CDR1 and CDR2 (germline): MNHEY, SVGAGI. The V and J ends lost 6 bases and 5 bases respectively, with 13 bases between them. CDR3 nucleotides: TGTGCCAGCAGGGGGACTTCTGGGACTGAAGCTTTCTTT. It encodes CASRGTSGTEAFF.

By frequency in the sample, this clone is medium-sized. The V and J genes are TRBV19 and TRBJ2-1, with D unresolved. V was cut by 2 bases and J by 3 bases, with 5 bases left in between. Germline V lookup: CDR1 LNHDA, CDR2 SQIVND (reference sequence). This CDR3 region has 13 residues. CDR3 DNA: TGTGCCAGTAGTATATCGGGCTACAATGAGCAGTTCTTC. As protein: CASSISGYNEQFF. Full variable domain (rest looked up from reference TRBV19 and TRBJ2-1): DGGITQSPKYLFRKEGQNVTLSCEQNLNHDAMYWYRQDPGQGLRLIYYSQIVNDFQKGDIAEGYSVSREKKESFPLTVTSAQKNPTAFYLCASSISGYNEQFFGPGTRLTVL.

The chain has TRBV10-3 and TRBJ1-2; weak D call: TRBD1 (5 bases). V was pared by 10 bases and J by 7 bases, with 25 bases between. Germline V gives CDR1 ENHRY, CDR2 SYGVKD. The CDR3 is 15 residues long. Here the CDR3 DNA reads TGTGCCAGCAGATTACCTCCTGCGGGGGACTTTGGCTACACCTTC. This translates into CASRLPPAGDFGYTF.

The chain carries TRBV5-1 and TRBJ2-5; possibly TRBD1 for D (6 bases). Germline V gives CDR1 SGHRS, CDR2 YFSETQ. The V and J ends lost 0 bases and 5 bases respectively, with 20 bases between them. CDR3 length equals 17 residues. In DNA, the CDR3 is TGCGCCAGCAGCTTGGCGTCCAGGACCCTCACAGGGGAGACCCAGTACTTC. Amino acids: CASSLASRTLTGETQYF.

The CDR3 DNA follows: TGTGCCAGCAATCAAGACAGGGGGTACGAGCAGTACTTC. It encodes CASNQDRGYEQYF. This chain uses TRBV9 with TRBJ2-7; TRBD1 agrees at 9 bases. This CDR3 has 13 residues. J was trimmed by 4 bases and V by 6 bases; bases with no gene match: 5. Germline V gives CDR1 SGDLS, CDR2 YYNGEE.

This clone has only one observation. The chain combines TRBV5-1 with TRBJ1-2; D gene uncertain. Germline assignment: CDR1 SGHRS and CDR2 YFSETQ. The CDR3 runs 15 residues. Trimming pared 0 bases from V and 0 bases from J, leaving 9 bases between. CDR3 sequence: CASSLGSGTNYGYTF. CDR3 DNA sequence: TGCGCCAGCAGCTTGGGATCAGGTACTAACTATGGCTACACCTTC.

The J gene is TRBJ1-1, the V gene TRBV29-1; a possible D gene is TRBD1 (6 bases). V was shortened by 7 bases and J by 0 bases, with 12 bases between the two germline ends. The CDR3 has 13 residues. CDR1 and CDR2 from the germline V gene are SQVTM and ANQGSEA. In DNA form, the CDR3 reads TGCAGCGCTAGGGGACAAGTGAACACTGAAGCTTTCTTT. Encoded protein: CSARGQVNTEAFF.

This chain connects TRBV21-1 to TRBJ1-5. TRBV21-1 is flagged as a pseudogene. The length of the CDR3 is 16 residues. The CDR3 spells CASSKDVSPGVQPQHF. In nucleotides, the CDR3 is TGTGCCAGCAGCAAAGACGTGTCCCCTGGGGTCCAGCCCCAGCATTTT.

This clone showed up just once. The chain's CDR3 is CASSVGRGALSGNTIYF. CDR3 in DNA: TGTGCCAGCAGCGTAGGACGGGGGGCTCTCTCTGGAAACACCATATATTTT. V usage is TRBV9 and J usage is TRBJ1-3; tentative D call: TRBD1 (6 bases). The CDR3 has 17 residues. The V end was cut by 0 bases, the J end by 0 bases, with 13 bases between. Germline assignment: CDR1 SGDLS and CDR2 YYNGEE.

This chain connects TRBV6-5 to TRBJ1-1; 9 nucleotides align to TRBD1. Germline CDR1 is MNHEY and CDR2 is SVGAGI. V gave up 5 bases and J gave up 4 bases; unmatched junction bases: 2. This CDR3 is built from 13 residues. The CDR3 bases are TGTGCCAGCAGTCGACAGGGGGGCACTGAAGCTTTCTTT. Its translation is CASSRQGGTEAFF.

The chain links TRBV5-4 to TRBJ2-3; possible D gene TRBD1, 6 bases. CDR3 length: 15 residues. V lost 7 bases and J lost 1, with 16 bases in between. Germline-derived CDR1 and CDR2 are SGHNT and YYREEE (reference sequence). The CDR3 reads CASSNRELGTDTQYF. The CDR3 coding sequence is TGTGCCAGCTCCAACAGGGAACTCGGCACAGATACGCAGTATTTT.

The chain is built from TRBV6-1 and TRBJ2-7, with D maybe TRBD2 (6 bases). V was trimmed by 6 bases and J by 4 bases, leaving 13 bases between them. Germline loops: CDR1 MNHNS, CDR2 SASEGT. This CDR3 comprises 13 residues. The DNA for the CDR3 is TGTGCCAGCAGGCGGGACGGATTTTACGAGCAGTACTTC. Its protein is CASRRDGFYEQYF.

This clone was found a few times. This CDR3 reads CASSLKQGTYGYTF. CDR3 nucleotide sequence: TGCGCCAGCAGCTTGAAACAGGGGACCTATGGCTACACCTTC. The chain is built from TRBV5-1 and TRBJ1-2, with 7 bases fitting TRBD1. Germline lookup yields CDR1 SGHRS and CDR2 YFSETQ. Trimming took 1 base from V and 4 from J; bases not matched to a gene: 4. The CDR3 sequence is 14 residues long.

This chain uses TRBV28 with TRBJ1-2; TRBD1 might be the D (6 bases). Per the germline V gene, CDR1 is MDHEN and CDR2 is SYDVKM. The V end was cut by 7 bases, the J end by 7 bases, with 16 bases between. The CDR3 loop spans 13 amino acids. The CDR3 DNA follows: TGTGCCAGCACCCTGAAGGGGGTGGGTGGCTACACCTTC. Residues: CASTLKGVGGYTF.

V gene TRBV5-1 combines with J gene TRBJ2-7; possibly TRBD1 for D (6 bases). The CDR3 consists of 13 residues. The germline V and J ends were trimmed by 3 bases and 4 bases, with 11 bases remaining between them. CDR1 and CDR2 (germline): SGHRS, YFSETQ. The CDR3 loop reads CASSSPDRYEQYF. The CDR3 bases are TGCGCCAGCAGCTCCCCAGACAGGTACGAGCAGTACTTC.

This rearrangement joins TRBV28 to TRBJ1-2; 7 positions match TRBD1. The CDR3 covers 13 residues. Trimming at V came to 10 bases and at J to 2 bases, leaving 7 bases not matched to a gene. Germline V gives CDR1 MDHEN, CDR2 SYDVKM. CDR3 DNA: TGTGCCATTCTAGGGGGCGCGAACTATGGCTACACCTTC. It is translated as CAILGGANYGYTF.

The genes are TRBV23-1 and TRBJ2-1; TRBD2 might be the D (5 bases). TRBV23-1 is annotated as an ORF whose role is uncertain. This CDR3 comprises 14 residues. The germline V and J ends were trimmed by 0 bases and 7 bases, with 10 bases remaining between them. The CDR3 DNA reads TGCGCCAGCAGTCAATCCCTAGCCTCGAATGAGCAGTTCTTC. Amino acid sequence: CASSQSLASNEQFF.

The V and J genes are TRBV6-1 and TRBJ2-1; the match to TRBD2 covers 7 bases. Germline V CDR1 and CDR2: MNHNS, SASEGT. The V and J ends lost 2 bases and 4 bases, in that order; junction bases with no gene match: 5. The CDR3 contains 15 residues. The CDR3 bases are TGTGCCAGCAGTGAACGGGCGGGGGTATACAATGAGCAGTTCTTC. This sequence encodes CASSERAGVYNEQFF.

CDR3 loop: CASRGTGISYEQYF. CDR3 sequence (DNA): TGTGCCAGCAGGGGGACAGGCATATCCTACGAGCAGTACTTC. The genes are TRBV27 and TRBJ2-7; 8 positions match TRBD1. V lost 6 bases and J lost 1; bases outside the gene matches: 5. The CDR3 is 14 residues long. Germline CDR1 is MNHEY and CDR2 is SMNVEV (reference sequence).

The chain joins TRBV7-2 to TRBJ2-2, with 9 bases matching TRBD1. The germline CDR1 and CDR2 sequences are SGHTA and FQGNSA. This CDR3 comprises 15 residues. After removal of 5 bases from V and 8 bases from J, the junction contained 9 bases not matched to a gene. CDR3 coding DNA: TGTGCCAGCAGCACTACCGGGACAGGGAGGGGGGAGCTGTTTTTT. Protein: CASSTTGTGRGELFF.